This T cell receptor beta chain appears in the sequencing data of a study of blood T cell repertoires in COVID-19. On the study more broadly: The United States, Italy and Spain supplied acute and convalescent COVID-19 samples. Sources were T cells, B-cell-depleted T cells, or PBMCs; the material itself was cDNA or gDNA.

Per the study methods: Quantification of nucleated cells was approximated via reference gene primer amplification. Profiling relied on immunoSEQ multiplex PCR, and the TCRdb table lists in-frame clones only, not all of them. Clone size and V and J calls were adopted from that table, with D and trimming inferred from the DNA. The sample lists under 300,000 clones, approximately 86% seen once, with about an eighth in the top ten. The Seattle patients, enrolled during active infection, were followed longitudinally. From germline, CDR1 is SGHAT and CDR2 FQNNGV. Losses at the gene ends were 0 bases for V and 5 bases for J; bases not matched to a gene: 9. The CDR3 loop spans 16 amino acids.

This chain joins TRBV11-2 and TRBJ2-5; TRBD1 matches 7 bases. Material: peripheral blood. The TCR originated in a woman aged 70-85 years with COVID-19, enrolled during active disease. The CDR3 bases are TGTGCCAGCAGCTTAGACAGGGGTCTCAGGGGGGAGACCCAGTACTTC. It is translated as CASSLDRGLRGETQYF. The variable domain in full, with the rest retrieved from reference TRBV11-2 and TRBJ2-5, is EAGVAQSPRYKIIEKRQSVAFWCNPISGHATLYWYQQILGQGPKLLIQFQNNGVVDDSQLPKDRFSAERLKGVDSTLKIQPAKLEDSAVYLCASSLDRGLRGETQYFGPGTRLLVL.